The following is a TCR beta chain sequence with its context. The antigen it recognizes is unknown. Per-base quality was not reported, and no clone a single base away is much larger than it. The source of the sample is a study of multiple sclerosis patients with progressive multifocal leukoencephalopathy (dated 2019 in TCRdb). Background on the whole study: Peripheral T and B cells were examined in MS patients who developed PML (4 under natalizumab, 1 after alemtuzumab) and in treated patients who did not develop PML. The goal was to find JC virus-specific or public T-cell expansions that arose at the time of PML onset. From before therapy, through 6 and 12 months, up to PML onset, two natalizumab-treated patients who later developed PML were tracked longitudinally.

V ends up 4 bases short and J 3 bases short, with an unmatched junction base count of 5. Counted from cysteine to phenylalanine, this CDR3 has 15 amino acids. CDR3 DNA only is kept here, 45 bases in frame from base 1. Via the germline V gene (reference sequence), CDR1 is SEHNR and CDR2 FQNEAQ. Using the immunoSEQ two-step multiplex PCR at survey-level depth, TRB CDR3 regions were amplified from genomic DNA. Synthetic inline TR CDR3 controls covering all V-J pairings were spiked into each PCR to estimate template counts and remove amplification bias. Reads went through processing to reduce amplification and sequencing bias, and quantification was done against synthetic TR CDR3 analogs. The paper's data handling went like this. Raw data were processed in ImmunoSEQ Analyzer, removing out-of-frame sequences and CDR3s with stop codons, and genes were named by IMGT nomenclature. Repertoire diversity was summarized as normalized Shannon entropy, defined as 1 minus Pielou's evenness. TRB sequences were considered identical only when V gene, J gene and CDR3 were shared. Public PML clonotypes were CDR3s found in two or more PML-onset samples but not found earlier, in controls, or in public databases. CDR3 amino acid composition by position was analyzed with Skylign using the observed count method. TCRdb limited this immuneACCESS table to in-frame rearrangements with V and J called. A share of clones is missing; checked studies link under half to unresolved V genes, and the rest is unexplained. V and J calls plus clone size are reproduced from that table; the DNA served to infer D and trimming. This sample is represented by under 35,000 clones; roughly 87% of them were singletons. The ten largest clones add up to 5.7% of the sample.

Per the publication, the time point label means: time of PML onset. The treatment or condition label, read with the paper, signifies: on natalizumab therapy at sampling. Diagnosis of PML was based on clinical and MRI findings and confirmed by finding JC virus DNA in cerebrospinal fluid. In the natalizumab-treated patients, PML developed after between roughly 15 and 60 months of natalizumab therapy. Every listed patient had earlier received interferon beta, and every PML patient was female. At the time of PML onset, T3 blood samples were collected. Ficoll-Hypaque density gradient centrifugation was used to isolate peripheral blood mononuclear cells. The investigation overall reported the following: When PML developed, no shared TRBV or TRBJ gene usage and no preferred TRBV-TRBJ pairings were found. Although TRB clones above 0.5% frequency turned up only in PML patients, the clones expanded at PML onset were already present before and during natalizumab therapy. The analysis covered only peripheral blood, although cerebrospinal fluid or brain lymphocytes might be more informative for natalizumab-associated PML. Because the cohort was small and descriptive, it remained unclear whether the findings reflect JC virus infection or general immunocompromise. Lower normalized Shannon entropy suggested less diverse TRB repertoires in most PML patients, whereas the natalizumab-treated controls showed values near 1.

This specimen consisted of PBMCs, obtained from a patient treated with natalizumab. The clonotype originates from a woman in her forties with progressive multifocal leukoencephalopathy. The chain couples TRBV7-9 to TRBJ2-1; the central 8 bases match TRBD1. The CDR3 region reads CASSSRGRYYNEQFF. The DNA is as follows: TGTGCCAGCAGCTCCAGGGGGCGATACTACAATGAGCAGTTCTTC.